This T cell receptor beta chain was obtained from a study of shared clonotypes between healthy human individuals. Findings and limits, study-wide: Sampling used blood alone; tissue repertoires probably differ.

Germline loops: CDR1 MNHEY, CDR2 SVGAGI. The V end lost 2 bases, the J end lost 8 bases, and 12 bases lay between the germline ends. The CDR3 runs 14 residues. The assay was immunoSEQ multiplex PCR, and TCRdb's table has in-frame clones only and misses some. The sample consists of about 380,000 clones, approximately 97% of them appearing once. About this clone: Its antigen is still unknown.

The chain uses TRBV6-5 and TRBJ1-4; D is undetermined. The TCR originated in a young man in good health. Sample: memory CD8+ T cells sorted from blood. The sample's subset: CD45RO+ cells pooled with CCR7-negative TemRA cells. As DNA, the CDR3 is TGTGCCAGCAGTTACCGACATTACCCCGAAAAACTGTTTTTT. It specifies CASSYRHYPEKLFF.